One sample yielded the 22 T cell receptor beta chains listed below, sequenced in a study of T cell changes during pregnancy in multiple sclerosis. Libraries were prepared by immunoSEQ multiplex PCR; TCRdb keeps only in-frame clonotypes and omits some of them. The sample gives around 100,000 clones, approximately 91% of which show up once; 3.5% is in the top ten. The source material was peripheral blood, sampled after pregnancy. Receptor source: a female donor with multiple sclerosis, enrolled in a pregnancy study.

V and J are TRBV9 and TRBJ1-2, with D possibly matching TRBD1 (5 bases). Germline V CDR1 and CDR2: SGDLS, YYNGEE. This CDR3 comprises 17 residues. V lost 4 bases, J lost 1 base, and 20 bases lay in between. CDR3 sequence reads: CASSLSWGLEVNYGYTF. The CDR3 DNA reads TGTGCCAGCAGCCTCTCATGGGGCCTAGAGGTTAACTATGGCTACACCTTC.

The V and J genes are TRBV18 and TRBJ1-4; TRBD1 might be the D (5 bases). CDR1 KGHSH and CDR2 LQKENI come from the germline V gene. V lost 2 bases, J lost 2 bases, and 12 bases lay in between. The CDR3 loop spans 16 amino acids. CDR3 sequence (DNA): TGTGCCAGCTCACCATGGTCGAGACAGACTAATGAAAAACTGTTTTTT. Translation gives CASSPWSRQTNEKLFF.

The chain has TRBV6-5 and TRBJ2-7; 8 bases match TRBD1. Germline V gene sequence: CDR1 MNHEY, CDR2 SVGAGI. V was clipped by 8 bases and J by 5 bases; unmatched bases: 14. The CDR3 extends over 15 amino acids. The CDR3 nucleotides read TGTGCCAGCTCCACGACCCGGGACAGGTGGGACGAGCAGTACTTC. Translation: CASSTTRDRWDEQYF.

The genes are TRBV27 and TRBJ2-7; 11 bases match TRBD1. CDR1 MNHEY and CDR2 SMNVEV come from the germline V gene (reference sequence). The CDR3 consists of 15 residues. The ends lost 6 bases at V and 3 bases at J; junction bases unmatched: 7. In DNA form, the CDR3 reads TGTGCCAGCAGCTTAAGCGGGACAGGGGGCTACGAGCAGTACTTC. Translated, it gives CASSLSGTGGYEQYF.

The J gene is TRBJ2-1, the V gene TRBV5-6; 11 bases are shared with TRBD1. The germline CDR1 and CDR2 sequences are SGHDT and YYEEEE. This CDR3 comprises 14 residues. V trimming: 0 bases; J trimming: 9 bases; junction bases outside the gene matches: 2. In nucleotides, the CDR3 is TGTGCCAGCAGCTTGGGGACAGGGGGCTTTGAGCAGTTCTTC. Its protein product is CASSLGTGGFEQFF.

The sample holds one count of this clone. CDR3 sequence reads: CAISETGITYEQYF. For the CDR3, the DNA is TGTGCCATCAGTGAGACAGGAATCACCTACGAGCAGTACTTC. The J gene is TRBJ2-7, the V gene TRBV10-3; a possible D gene is TRBD1 (5 bases). The CDR3 is made up of 14 amino acids. V was pared by 2 bases and J by 2 bases, with 10 bases between. Germline values: CDR1 ENHRY, CDR2 SYGVKD.

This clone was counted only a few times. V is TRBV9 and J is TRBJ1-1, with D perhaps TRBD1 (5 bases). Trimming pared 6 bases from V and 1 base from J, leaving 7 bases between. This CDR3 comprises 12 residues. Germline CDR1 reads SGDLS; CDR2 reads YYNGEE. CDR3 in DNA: TGTGCCAGCACCGGACAGAACACTGAAGCTTTCTTT. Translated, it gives CASTGQNTEAFF.

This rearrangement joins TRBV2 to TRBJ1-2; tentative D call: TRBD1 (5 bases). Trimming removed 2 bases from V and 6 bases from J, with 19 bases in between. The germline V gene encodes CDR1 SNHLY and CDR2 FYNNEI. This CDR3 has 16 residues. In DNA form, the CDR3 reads TGTGCCAGCAGTGAAATGGGGCCCGATGCAGGGAATGGCTACACCTTC. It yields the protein CASSEMGPDAGNGYTF.

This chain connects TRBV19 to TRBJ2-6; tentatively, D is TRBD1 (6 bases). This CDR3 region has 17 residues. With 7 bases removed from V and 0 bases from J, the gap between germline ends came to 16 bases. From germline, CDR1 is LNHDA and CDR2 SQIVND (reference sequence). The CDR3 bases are TGTGCCAGTACCCCCGGACAGAAACGCTCTGGGGCCAACGTCCTGACTTTC. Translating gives CASTPGQKRSGANVLTF.

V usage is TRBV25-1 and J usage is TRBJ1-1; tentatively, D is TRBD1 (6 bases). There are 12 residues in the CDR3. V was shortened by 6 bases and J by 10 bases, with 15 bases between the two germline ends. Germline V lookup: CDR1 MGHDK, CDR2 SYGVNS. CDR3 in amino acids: CASRTGRGGAFF. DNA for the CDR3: TGTGCCAGCAGGACAGGACGAGGAGGAGCTTTCTTT.

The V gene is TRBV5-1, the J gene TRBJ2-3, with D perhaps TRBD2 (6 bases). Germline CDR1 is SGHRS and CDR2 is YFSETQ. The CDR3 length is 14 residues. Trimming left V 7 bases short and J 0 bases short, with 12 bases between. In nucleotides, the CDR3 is TGCGCCAGCCGGGACTTAGATAGCACAGATACGCAGTATTTT. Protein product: CASRDLDSTDTQYF.

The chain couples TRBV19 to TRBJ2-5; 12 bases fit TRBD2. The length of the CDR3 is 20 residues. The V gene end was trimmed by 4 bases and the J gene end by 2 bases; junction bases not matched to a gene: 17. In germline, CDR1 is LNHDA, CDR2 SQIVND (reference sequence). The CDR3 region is CASSTLEGATSGGIQETQYF. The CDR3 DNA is TGTGCCAGTAGTACACTGGAGGGTGCAACTAGCGGGGGGATACAAGAGACCCAGTACTTC.

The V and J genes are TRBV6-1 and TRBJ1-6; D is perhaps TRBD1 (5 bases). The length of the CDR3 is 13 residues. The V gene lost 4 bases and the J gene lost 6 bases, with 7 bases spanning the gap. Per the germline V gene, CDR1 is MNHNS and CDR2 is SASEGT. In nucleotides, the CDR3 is TGTGCCAGCAGTGCGACAGTTAATTCACCCCTCCACTTT. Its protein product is CASSATVNSPLHF.

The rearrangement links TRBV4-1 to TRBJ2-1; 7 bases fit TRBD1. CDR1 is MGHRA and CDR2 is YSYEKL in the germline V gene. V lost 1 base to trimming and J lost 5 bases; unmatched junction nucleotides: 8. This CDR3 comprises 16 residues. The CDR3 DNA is TGCGCCAGCAGCCAAGGAAGGTGGGACAGAGACAATGAGCAGTTCTTC. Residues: CASSQGRWDRDNEQFF.

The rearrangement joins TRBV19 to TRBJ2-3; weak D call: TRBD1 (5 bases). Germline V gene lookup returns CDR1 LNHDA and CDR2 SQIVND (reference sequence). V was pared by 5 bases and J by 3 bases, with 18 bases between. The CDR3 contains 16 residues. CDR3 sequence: CASSVLQGLGTDTQYF. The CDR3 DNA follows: TGTGCCAGTAGTGTGCTCCAGGGATTGGGTACAGATACGCAGTATTTT.

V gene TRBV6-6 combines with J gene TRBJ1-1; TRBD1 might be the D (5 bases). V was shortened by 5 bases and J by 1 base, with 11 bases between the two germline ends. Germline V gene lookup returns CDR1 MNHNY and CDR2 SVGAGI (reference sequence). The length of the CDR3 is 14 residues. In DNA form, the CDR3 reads TGTGCCAGCAGTCAGGACACCCAGAACACTGAAGCTTTCTTT. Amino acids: CASSQDTQNTEAFF.

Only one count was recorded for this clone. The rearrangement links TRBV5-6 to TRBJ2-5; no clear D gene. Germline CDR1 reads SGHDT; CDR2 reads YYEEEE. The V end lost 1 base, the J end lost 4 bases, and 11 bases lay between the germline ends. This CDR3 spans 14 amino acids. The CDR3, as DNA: TGTGCCAGCAGCTTGTTCTCAAGAGGAGAGACCCAGTACTTC. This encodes CASSLFSRGETQYF.

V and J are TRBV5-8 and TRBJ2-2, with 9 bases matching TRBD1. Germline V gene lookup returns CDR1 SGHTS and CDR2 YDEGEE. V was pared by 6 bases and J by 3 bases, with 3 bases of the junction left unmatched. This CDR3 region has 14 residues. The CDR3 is CASTDRGDTGELFF. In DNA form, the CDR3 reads TGTGCCAGCACGGACAGGGGCGACACCGGGGAGCTGTTTTTT.

Here the CDR3 DNA reads TGTGCCAGCCGGGAGGGTGATGGGACAGAAACAGATACGCAGTATTTT. Amino acid sequence: CASREGDGTETDTQYF. The chain couples TRBV5-8 to TRBJ2-3; D may be TRBD2 (8 bases). V was cut by 7 bases and J by 3 bases, with 21 bases left in between. This CDR3 spans 16 amino acids. From germline, CDR1 is SGHTS and CDR2 YDEGEE.

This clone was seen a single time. The CDR3 loop is CASSPGDSTGELFF. In DNA form, the CDR3 reads TGTGCCAGCAGCCCGGGGGACTCGACCGGGGAGCTGTTTTTT. J is TRBJ2-2 and V is TRBV7-6; possible D gene TRBD2, 6 bases. From germline, CDR1 is SGHVS and CDR2 FNYEAQ. This CDR3 spans 14 amino acids. Deletions cut 5 bases from V and 5 bases from J, with 12 bases between.

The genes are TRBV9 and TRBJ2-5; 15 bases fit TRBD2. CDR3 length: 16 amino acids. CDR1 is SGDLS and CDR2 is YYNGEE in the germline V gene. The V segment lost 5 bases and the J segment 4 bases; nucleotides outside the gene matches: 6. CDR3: CASRHGTSGGTETQYF. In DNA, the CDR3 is TGTGCCAGCAGACACGGGACTAGCGGGGGGACAGAGACCCAGTACTTC.

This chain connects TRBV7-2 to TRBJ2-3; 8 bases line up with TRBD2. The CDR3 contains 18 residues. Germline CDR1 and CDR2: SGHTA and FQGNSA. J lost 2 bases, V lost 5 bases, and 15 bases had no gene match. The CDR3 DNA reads TGTGCCAGCAGCAACGACCCCCTAACGGGGGGGATCACAGATACGCAGTATTTT. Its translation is CASSNDPLTGGITDTQYF.